This T cell receptor (beta chain) was obtained from a study of blood T cell repertoires in COVID-19 (dated by TCRdb to about 2020). Turning to the overall study: Samples covering the acute and convalescent phases of COVID-19 were provided by collaborators in the United States, Italy and Spain. The prospective study material was composed of cDNA or gDNA derived from T cells, B-cell-depleted T cells, or PBMCs. The dataset comprised deeply sampled blood TCRbeta repertoires from subjects exposed to, actively infected with, or recovered from COVID-19. A freely available public database, intended as a resource for researchers studying the immune response to SARS-CoV-2, is where the repertoires were released. Samples came from the ongoing ImmuneRACE study (first 160 participants) plus 1,254 subjects from 6 global collaborators. A de-identified subject ID, COVID-19 status, age in years and sex were almost always included in the sample metadata. Where available, HLA class I and class II types were obtained from metadata supplied by the sample provider rather than from assay-based typing. Study-wide conclusions, independent of this receptor: How much clinical and demographic metadata was included differed by source and by participant, and the metadata was provided uncurated.

The immunoSEQ Assay, a bias-controlled multiplex PCR, was used to amplify TCRbeta CDR3 regions from genomic DNA. On the study's bioinformatics: The number of nucleated cells in each sample was estimated from the amplification of reference gene primers within the assay. Sequence reads were collapsed and filtered to measure the absolute abundance of every unique TCRbeta CDR3 rearrangement. For each sample, productive Simpson clonality was calculated as the square root of Simpson's diversity index over productive rearrangements. As stored in TCRdb, this immuneACCESS dataset retains in-frame rearrangements with V and J assigned. A fraction of the clones does not appear; measured against another copy, unresolved V genes explain less than half of the discrepancy, and the remainder lacks a known reason. From that table come the V and J calls and clone size; the DNA was used to work out D and trimming. The sample table lists just over 150,000 clones, about four fifths of them with a count of one. The leading ten clones occupy roughly 0.56% of the sample.

Note on this clone: There is no known antigen for this receptor. Base qualities are not recorded, but no much larger clone differs from it by a single base.

Collaborating institutions collected whole blood in K2EDTA tubes following their own protocols. For TCRbeta analysis, collaborator samples were shipped as frozen whole blood, as isolated PBMCs, or as DNA extracted from either sample type. Trimming at the junction amounts to 4 bases on V and 8 bases on J, and the germline ends lie 11 bases apart. Looking up the germline V gene yields CDR1 KGHDR and CDR2 SFDVKD. Taken from cysteine to phenylalanine, the CDR3 has 13 residues. The kept DNA is CDR3 alone, 39 bases in frame from the first base. This sequence was found in a man aged 60 to 69 with acute or convalescent COVID-19. Sequencing was carried out using peripheral blood. The chain employs TRBV24-1 and TRBJ1-5, with an unclear D gene assignment. This receptor has the CDR3 CATSDSQREPQHF. The DNA sequence reads TGTGCCACCAGTGACTCCCAGCGGGAGCCCCAGCATTTT.